This is a list of T cell receptor beta chains from one sample in a study of cytomegalovirus exposure and HLA in healthy donors. TCRdb's table, derived via immunoSEQ multiplex PCR, lists solely in-frame clones and lacks some. The profile shows about 90,000 clones, about 67% of them singletons. Sequences were obtained from PBMCs. All receptors come from a woman younger than 35 in good health and CMV-seropositive. The CDR3 runs from the conserved cysteine through the conserved F or W. Fields, in order: J gene, V gene, CDR3 protein.

>TRBJ1-1|TRBV6-5
CASSYADRGKGTEAFF
>TRBJ2-2|TRBV19
CASSMGRANTGELFF
>TRBJ1-2|TRBV7-8
CASSPRTQGYGYTF
>TRBJ2-1|TRBV7-9
CSSSLTLASQFF
>TRBJ2-5|TRBV28
CASSGGGLRSWTQYF
>TRBJ2-1|TRBV5-1
CASSLARAGGGNEQFF
>TRBJ2-7|TRBV7-9
CASRTTGGEQYF
>TRBJ2-7|TRBV25-1
CASSDSGGSSYEQYF
>TRBJ1-3|TRBV5-4
CASSFDNLGDTIYF
>TRBJ2-7|TRBV6-1
CASRDRGSYEQYF
>TRBJ2-1|TRBV11-3
CASSRGDDEQFF
>TRBJ1-5|TRBV4-1
CASSREGAFSNQPQHF
>TRBJ1-3|TRBV19
CASSMRVAGNTIYF
>TRBJ2-7|TRBV28
CASSYSGIMYEQYF
>TRBJ2-1|TRBV2
CACYRDGSYNEQFF
>TRBJ1-1|TRBV29-1
CSANTGVSAEAFF
>TRBJ1-5|TRBV6-1
CASGQGAFQPQHF
>TRBJ2-2|TRBV25-1
CASGGQGSTGELFF
>TRBJ2-3|TRBV2
CASSLLGLAGYSDTQYF
>TRBJ2-2|TRBV7-2
CASRAGLAGGLGTGELFF
>TRBJ1-2|TRBV20-1
CSARPAQGYTF
>TRBJ1-4|TRBV7-7
CASSLGGRANEKLFF
>TRBJ1-3|TRBV4-3
CASSQDPGFSGNTIYF
>TRBJ2-5|TRBV15
CATSRGQGEETQYF
>TRBJ2-7|TRBV19
CASRQGQGPYEQYF
>TRBJ2-1|TRBV5-1
CASSSRLADNEQFF
>TRBJ1-4|TRBV2
CASSEAGGVGGEKLFF
>TRBJ1-3|TRBV7-8
CASSSGTVNTIYF
>TRBJ2-7|TRBV7-2
CASSPGFSYEQYF
>TRBJ2-5|TRBV4-1
CASSQGDREGSVQYF
>TRBJ1-5|TRBV28
CASSLEGQQPQHF
>TRBJ2-5|TRBV7-9
CSSSDAGETQYF
>TRBJ1-1|TRBV7-2
CASSPRAGTGLLNTEAFF
>TRBJ2-1|TRBV7-3
CASSKTSGGLRSNNEQFF
>TRBJ2-7|TRBV5-4
CASSSQDRYEQYF